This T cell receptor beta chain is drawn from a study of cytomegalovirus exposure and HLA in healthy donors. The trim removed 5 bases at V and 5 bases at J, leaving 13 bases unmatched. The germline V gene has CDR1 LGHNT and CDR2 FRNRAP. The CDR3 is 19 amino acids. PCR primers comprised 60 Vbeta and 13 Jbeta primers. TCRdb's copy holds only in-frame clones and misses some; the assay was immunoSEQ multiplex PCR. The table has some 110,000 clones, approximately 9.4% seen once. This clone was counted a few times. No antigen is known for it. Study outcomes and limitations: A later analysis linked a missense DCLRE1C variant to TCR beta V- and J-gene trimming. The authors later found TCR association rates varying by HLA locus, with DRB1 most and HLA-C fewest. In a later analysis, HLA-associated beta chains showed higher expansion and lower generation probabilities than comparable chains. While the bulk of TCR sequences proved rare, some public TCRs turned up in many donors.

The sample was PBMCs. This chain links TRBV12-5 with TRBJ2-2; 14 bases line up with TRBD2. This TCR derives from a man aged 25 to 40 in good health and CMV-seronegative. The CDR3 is CASGTGALTSGRATGELFF. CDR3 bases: TGTGCTAGTGGTACAGGGGCCTTGACTAGCGGGAGGGCTACCGGGGAGCTGTTTTTT.